Listed below are T cell receptor beta chains from one sample, sequenced in a study of blood T cell repertoires in COVID-19. Here immunoSEQ multiplex PCR was the method, and the copy in TCRdb shows in-frame clones only, minus some. The data contain 300,000 to 400,000 clones, about 88% of them singletons. Sequences were obtained from PBMCs or T cells enriched from blood (not recorded which). The receptor source for this set is a man in his 60s who had recovered from COVID-19. CDR3s include the opening cysteine and the closing phenylalanine or tryptophan.

V,CDR3
TRBV19,CASSGGAHNSPLHF
TRBV6-5,CASSRQGMSTDTQYF
TRBV3-1/TRBV3-2,CASSPQGSFNSPLHF
TRBV9,CASSVAYGNTIYF
TRBV5-5,CASSLAFGQGLTAFF
TRBV11-2,CASRRLAGNRETQYF
TRBV6-2/TRBV6-3,CASSYRARYSNQPQHF
TRBV7-3,CASSTGQNTGELFF
TRBV2,CASSDRDFRFSPLHF
TRBV15,CATSSEQGWAGNTIYF
TRBV4-2,CASSRTGNEKLFF
TRBV10-2,CASSDRQVYQPQHF
TRBV5-1,CASTGVGGSYEQYF
TRBV10-3,CAISPAGLAGEEAGQYF
TRBV30,CAWSRGVDTEAFF
TRBV29-1,CSVDGAMNTEAFF
TRBV5-3,CARSRGEYSNQPQHF
TRBV6-6,CASSYLWNTEAFF
TRBV9,CASSVGASGDYNEQFF
TRBV6-1,CASSDGDRNQPQHF
TRBV7-9,CASSPRLAVDYNEQFF
TRBV5-1,CASSLVPGDSEKLFF
TRBV20-1,CSASGGSSYEQYF
TRBV2,CASSESPTGYSNQPQHF
TRBV5-1,CASSFSSGGLTDTQYF
TRBV27,CASSLQGAFLDTQYF
TRBV3-1/TRBV3-2,CASSTQGATEAFF
TRBV6-4,CASSAGRDTDTQYF
TRBV10-1,CASSDSGTSGVGTSTDTQYF
TRBV5-4,CASSSAGGPYTDTQYF